The next 25 T cell receptor beta chains were all read from a single sample in a study of T-cell reconstitution after alpha-beta-depleted transplantation in children. The authors prepared the TCRbeta library with unique molecular identifiers. TCRdb passed the PCR reads through MiXCR, listing each CDR3 protein once. The table includes roughly 70,000 distinct CDR3 sequences, 4.9% detected once. The material was PBMCs, mostly from graft donor cells, obtained 180 days after TCRalphabeta/CD19-depleted stem cell transplant. The receptors were sampled from a boy less than two years old who had a stem cell transplant for acute myeloid leukemia, so the T cells may come from the graft donor.

By proportion, this clonotype is medium-sized. The rearrangement joins TRBV4-2 to TRBJ1-1; 8 bases align to TRBD1. V trimming: 2 bases; J trimming: 6 bases; junction bases outside the gene matches: 8. This CDR3 has 15 residues. CDR1 and CDR2 (germline): LGHNA, YNFKEQ. CDR3 residues: CASSQMDRAFAEAFF. The DNA for the CDR3 is TGTGCCAGCAGCCAAATGGACAGGGCTTTCGCTGAAGCTTTCTTT.

This clonotype was recorded at least ten times. This chain joins TRBV2 and TRBJ1-5, with D hard to call. Germline V gene sequence: CDR1 SNHLY, CDR2 FYNNEI. CDR3 length: 17 amino acids. V was cut by 5 bases and J by 0 bases, with 17 bases left in between. As DNA, the CDR3 is TGTGCCAGCAGTCCTTGGACGGACTCCTATAGCAATCAGCCCCAGCATTTT. It encodes CASSPWTDSYSNQPQHF.

The chain combines TRBV29-1 with TRBJ2-3; TRBD2 matches 16 bases. The germline V gene encodes CDR1 SQVTM and CDR2 ANQGSEA. The ends lost 7 bases at V and 1 base at J; junction bases unmatched: 14. The CDR3 is 19 residues long. CDR3 loop: CSAQGLAGGPQLRTDTQYF. CDR3 sequence (DNA): TGCAGCGCCCAGGGACTAGCGGGGGGGCCGCAGTTGCGCACAGATACGCAGTATTTT.

This clonotype was counted many times. The chain carries TRBV4-1 and TRBJ2-7; 10 bases match TRBD2. Trimming at V came to 2 bases and at J to 2 bases, leaving 0 bases not matched to a gene. The CDR3 contains 14 residues. Germline V gene sequence: CDR1 MGHRA, CDR2 YSYEKL. The CDR3 sequence: CASSQLAGAYEQYV. The CDR3 nucleotides read TGCGCCAGCAGCCAACTAGCGGGGGCCTACGAGCAGTACGTC.

There are many counts of this clonotype. The J gene is TRBJ1-4, the V gene TRBV13; 7 positions match TRBD1. Germline V gene lookup returns CDR1 PRHDT and CDR2 FYEKMQ (reference sequence). This CDR3 is 16 amino acids long. V lost 0 bases to trimming and J lost 3 bases; unmatched junction nucleotides: 4. The CDR3 is CASSLGRGLSNEKLFF. CDR3 nucleotide sequence: TGTGCCAGCAGCTTAGGGAGGGGGCTCTCTAATGAAAAACTGTTTTTT.

The V call is TRBV7-3, the J call TRBJ1-5; 8 bases align to TRBD1. Germline CDR1 is SGHTA and CDR2 is FQGTGA. This CDR3 has 13 residues. Trimming removed 5 bases from V and 8 bases from J; junction bases left unmatched: 5. Written as DNA, the CDR3 is TGTGCCAGCAGCCCGGGACAGGTAGAGCCCCAGCATTTT. It translates to CASSPGQVEPQHF.

This clonotype showed up many times. The chain employs TRBV9 and TRBJ1-1; no definite D call. Deletions cut 0 bases from V and 0 bases from J, with 3 bases between. The CDR3 consists of 13 residues. The germline gives CDR1 SGDLS, CDR2 YYNGEE. The CDR3 DNA reads as TGTGCCAGCAGCGTAGCATTGAACACTGAAGCTTTCTTT. Its translation: CASSVALNTEAFF.

This clonotype has at least ten counts. The V and J genes are TRBV9 and TRBJ1-5; unclear D gene. This CDR3 region has 13 residues. Germline CDR1 reads SGDLS; CDR2 reads YYNGEE. V was pared by 0 bases and J by 3 bases, with 4 bases between. CDR3 amino acids: CASSVALNQPQHF. The CDR3 DNA is TGTGCCAGCAGCGTAGCCCTCAATCAGCCCCAGCATTTT.

This clonotype showed up many times. The J gene is TRBJ2-7, the V gene TRBV21-1; the DNA was not compared with TRBD1, the D call given in the table. TRBV21-1 constitutes a pseudogene. CDR3 size: 15 residues. CDR3 nucleotide sequence: TGTGCCAGCAGCAAAATAGCAGGGGGTTCCTACGAGCAGTACTTC. Protein product: CASSKIAGGSYEQYF.

This clonotype appeared many times. The chain joins TRBV12-3 or TRBV12-4 to TRBJ2-7, with TRBD1 identical over 10 bases. This CDR3 spans 15 amino acids. The J segment lost 3 bases and the V segment lost 3 bases, leaving 5 bases of the junction unmatched. In DNA form, the CDR3 reads TGTGCCAGCAGTTTCCGGGGGACAGGGGACTACGAGCAGTACTTC. Its protein is CASSFRGTGDYEQYF.

This clonotype has at least ten counts. One end of the junction fails to match germline, which may point to a read error. This sequence joins TRBV7-3 and TRBJ2-6; D is possibly TRBD1 (6 bases). CDR1 is SGHTA, CDR2 FQGTGA, per germline. This CDR3 is built from 19 residues. For the CDR3, the DNA is TGTGCCAGCAGCATAACGTCCGGGACAAGCTCCTCTGGGGCCAACGTCCTGACTTTC. This codes for CASSITSGTSSSGANVLTF.

This clonotype turned up a few times. The chain couples TRBV20-1 to TRBJ1-1; D is unclear. Germline V gene data show CDR1 as DFQATT and CDR2 as SNEGSKA (reference sequence). Trimming pared 3 bases from V and 6 bases from J, leaving 11 bases between. The CDR3 spans 12 residues. CDR3 in amino acids: CSASTYWSEAFF. DNA of the CDR3: TGCAGTGCTAGTACCTATTGGTCTGAAGCTTTCTTT.

This clonotype was seen at least ten times. The gene calls are TRBV5-1 and TRBJ2-7, with a possible D match to TRBD1 (5 bases). This CDR3 has 13 residues. Germline V gene lookup returns CDR1 SGHRS and CDR2 YFSETQ. V was shortened by 4 bases and J by 4 bases, with 12 bases between the two germline ends. The CDR3 DNA reads TGCGCCAGCAGCCTCTCGGCAGGGTACGAGCAGTACGTC. Its translation: CASSLSAGYEQYV.

In its sample, this clonotype was seen many times. The chain has TRBV7-9 and TRBJ1-1, with unresolved D. V was shortened by 4 bases and J by 3 bases, with 6 bases between the two germline ends. Germline-derived CDR1 and CDR2 are SEHNR and FQNEAQ (reference sequence). The CDR3 runs to 12 residues. CDR3 DNA sequence: TGTGCCAGCAGCTGGGAGTACACTGAAGCTTTCTTT. The encoded protein is CASSWEYTEAFF. The full variable domain, completed using reference TRBV7-9 and TRBJ1-1, is DTGVSQNPRHKITKRGQNVTFRCDPISEHNRLYWYRQTLGQGPEFLTYFQNEAQLEKSRLLSDRFSAERPKGSFSTLEIQRTEQGDSAMYLCASSWEYTEAFFGQGTRLTVV.

This clonotype was observed at least ten times. This chain joins TRBV19 and TRBJ2-2; D not resolved. The ends were cut back, 5 bases at V and 0 bases at J, with 7 bases in the middle. The germline V gene encodes CDR1 LNHDA and CDR2 SQIVND (reference sequence). This CDR3 has 14 amino acids. CDR3 loop: CASSGVANTGELFF. In DNA form, the CDR3 reads TGTGCCAGTAGTGGGGTCGCGAACACCGGGGAGCTGTTTTTT.

This clonotype was seen at least ten times. This chain connects TRBV20-1 to TRBJ1-2; D is uncertain. The germline V and J ends were trimmed by 3 bases and 4 bases, with 9 bases remaining between them. This CDR3 has 12 residues. Germline CDR1 and CDR2: DFQATT and SNEGSKA (reference sequence). CDR3: CSASAVGYGYTF. The CDR3 region has the DNA TGCAGTGCTAGCGCGGTGGGCTATGGCTACACCTTC.

This clonotype was seen at least ten times. The chain uses TRBV3-1 and TRBJ2-1, with D unclear. Trimming removed 10 bases from V and 3 bases from J, with 10 bases in between. Germline V gives CDR1 LGHDT, CDR2 YNNKEL (reference sequence). The CDR3 length is 12 residues. The CDR3 loop is CATSTLYNEQFF. CDR3 coding DNA: TGTGCCACCTCCACCCTCTACAATGAGCAGTTCTTC.

The sample holds many counts of this clonotype. This chain links TRBV3-1 with TRBJ2-7; no clear D gene. Germline V gene sequence: CDR1 LGHDT, CDR2 YNNKEL (reference sequence). The V end was cut by 3 bases, the J end by 0 bases, with 3 bases between. The CDR3 is made up of 12 amino acids. The CDR3 DNA reads TGTGCCAGCAGCCACCTCTCCTACGAGCAGTACTTC. Translation: CASSHLSYEQYF.

This chain uses TRBV29-1 with TRBJ1-3; D remains unclear. Germline CDR1 and CDR2: SQVTM and ANQGSEA. The CDR3 is 14 amino acids. Deletions cut 2 bases from V and 0 bases from J, with 8 bases between. CDR3 sequence reads: CSVESVPSGNTIYF. The CDR3 DNA sequence: TGCAGCGTTGAAAGTGTCCCCTCTGGAAACACCATATATTTT.

This clonotype was seen at least ten times. The chain is built from TRBV6-5 and TRBJ2-2; 10 bases align to TRBD2. The CDR3 is 16 amino acids. V trimming: 5 bases; J trimming: 5 bases; junction bases outside the gene matches: 8. Germline V gives CDR1 MNHEY, CDR2 SVGAGI. CDR3 sequence: CASSPSGGDYTGELFF. The CDR3 nucleotides are TGTGCCAGCAGTCCTAGCGGGGGAGACTATACCGGGGAGCTGTTTTTT.

This clonotype was detected many times. The rearrangement joins TRBV11-2 to TRBJ2-6; TRBD1 matches at 7 bases. This CDR3 comprises 17 residues. V lost 5 bases to trimming and J lost 4 bases; unmatched junction nucleotides: 11. Germline V gives CDR1 SGHAT, CDR2 FQNNGV. The CDR3 here is CASSPDRFNRGANVLTF. CDR3 in DNA: TGTGCCAGCAGCCCGGACAGGTTCAATAGGGGGGCCAACGTCCTGACTTTC.

V is TRBV20-1 and J is TRBJ1-2, with a possible D match to TRBD1 (6 bases). CDR1 is DFQATT and CDR2 is SNEGSKA in the germline V gene (reference sequence). The length of the CDR3 is 12 residues. The ends were cut back, 5 bases at V and 5 bases at J, with 12 bases in the middle. The CDR3 loop is CSALTGSYGYTF. Written as DNA, the CDR3 is TGCAGTGCTCTGACAGGATCGTATGGCTACACCTTC.

The sample holds many counts of this clonotype. The chain couples TRBV28 to TRBJ2-1; 7 bases fit TRBD1. This CDR3 spans 14 amino acids. Germline assignment: CDR1 MDHEN and CDR2 SYDVKM. The V segment lost 2 bases and the J segment 8 bases; nucleotides outside the gene matches: 6. The CDR3: CASSLDRVAHEQFF. The CDR3 DNA follows: TGTGCCAGCAGTTTAGACAGGGTGGCCCATGAGCAGTTCTTC.

This clonotype was seen ten or more times. V is TRBV10-3 and J is TRBJ1-2, with D tentatively TRBD1 (6 bases). The germline V gene has CDR1 ENHRY and CDR2 SYGVKD. V lost 2 bases to trimming and J lost 4 bases, with 11 bases between them. This CDR3 is built from 14 residues. CDR3 sequence (DNA): TGTGCCATCAGTGAGGGGGACATGAGCTATGGCTACACCTTC. Its protein is CAISEGDMSYGYTF.

This clonotype was picked up many times. The J gene is TRBJ1-1, the V gene TRBV29-1; no definite D call. The CDR3 consists of 11 residues. Germline CDR1 reads SQVTM; CDR2 reads ANQGSEA. V was cut by 5 bases and J by 1 base, with 5 bases left in between. CDR3 in amino acids: CSVKQNTEAFF. The CDR3 nucleotides read TGCAGCGTTAAACAGAACACTGAAGCTTTCTTT.